This entry lists 5 T cell receptor beta chains sequenced from one sample in a study of shared clonotypes between healthy human individuals. The method was immunoSEQ multiplex PCR; TCRdb's version includes in-frame clones alone and lacks a portion of them. The data show about 1.5 million clones, roughly 96% seen once. The sample taken for sequencing was naive CD4+ T cells sorted from blood. Noted subset: CD45RA+ positively selected. The source of these receptors is a young man in good health.

This sequence joins TRBV28 and TRBJ1-2; D is unresolved. The germline gives CDR1 MDHEN, CDR2 SYDVKM. This CDR3 has 14 amino acids. Trimming stripped 1 base from V and 4 bases from J, with 10 bases between. CDR3 protein: CASSLLGRVYGYTF. The CDR3, as DNA: TGTGCCAGCAGTTTATTGGGCAGAGTCTATGGCTACACCTTC.

The CDR3 spells CASSSKTSGSTDTQYF. The CDR3 nucleotides read TGTGCCAGCAGCTCGAAGACTAGCGGGAGTACAGATACGCAGTATTTT. This chain joins TRBV5-4 and TRBJ2-3; 12 nucleotides agree with TRBD2. The V gene's germline CDR1 is SGHNT and CDR2 YYREEE (reference sequence). This CDR3 region has 16 residues. V shed 3 bases, J shed 3 bases, and the junction held 5 bases outside the gene matches.

The gene calls are TRBV18 and TRBJ1-1, with a tentative D call TRBD1 (5 bases). Trimming pared 5 bases from V and 1 base from J, leaving 8 bases between. CDR3 length: 13 amino acids. Per germline, CDR1 KGHSH and CDR2 LQKENI. The CDR3 bases are TGTGCCAGCTCAGCTACAGGGAACACTGAAGCTTTCTTT. Residues: CASSATGNTEAFF.

This clone occurred once. This chain links TRBV10-3 with TRBJ2-3, with TRBD1 matching over 7 bases. Germline V gene data show CDR1 as ENHRY and CDR2 as SYGVKD. This CDR3 is 15 amino acids long. V was pared by 3 bases and J by 0 bases, with 3 bases of the junction left unmatched. The CDR3 spells CAISDGTVSTDTQYF. DNA for the CDR3: TGTGCCATCAGTGACGGGACAGTAAGCACAGATACGCAGTATTTT.

This chain connects TRBV27 to TRBJ1-5, with TRBD1 identical over 8 bases. The CDR3 spans 17 residues. In germline, CDR1 is MNHEY, CDR2 SMNVEV (reference sequence). After removal of 8 bases from V and 4 bases from J, the junction contained 16 bases not matched to a gene. The CDR3 region is CASGLGQGSYTNQPQHF. DNA of the CDR3: TGTGCCAGCGGTCTCGGACAGGGTTCATACACTAATCAGCCCCAGCATTTT.